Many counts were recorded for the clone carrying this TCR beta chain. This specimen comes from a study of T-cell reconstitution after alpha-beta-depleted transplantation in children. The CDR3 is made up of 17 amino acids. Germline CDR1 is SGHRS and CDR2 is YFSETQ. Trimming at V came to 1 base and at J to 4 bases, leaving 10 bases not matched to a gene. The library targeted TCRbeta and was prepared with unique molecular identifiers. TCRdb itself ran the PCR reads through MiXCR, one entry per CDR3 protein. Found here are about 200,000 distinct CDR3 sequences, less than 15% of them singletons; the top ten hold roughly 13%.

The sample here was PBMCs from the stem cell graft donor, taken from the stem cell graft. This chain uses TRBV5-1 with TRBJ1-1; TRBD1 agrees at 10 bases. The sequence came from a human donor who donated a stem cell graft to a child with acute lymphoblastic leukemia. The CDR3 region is CASSLWGSGQGITEAFF. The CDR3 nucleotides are TGCGCCAGCAGCTTGTGGGGGTCGGGACAGGGGATCACTGAAGCTTTCTTT.